The source of this TCR beta chain is a study of T-cell reconstitution after alpha-beta-depleted transplantation in children. A TCRbeta library incorporating unique molecular identifiers was prepared. MiXCR, applied by TCRdb to the PCR reads, yields one record per CDR3 protein. The sample shows about 610,000 distinct CDR3 sequences, more than 9% of them seen only once. CDR1 is SNHLY, CDR2 FYNNEI, per germline. The CDR3 length is 13 residues, termini included. This clonotype occurred many times. No conserved phenylalanine or tryptophan ends this CDR3, so it is likely a read error. The limits of the CDR3 on the DNA are not certain, so only TCRdb's listed CDR3 is given.

Sample: PBMCs from the stem cell graft donor, taken from the stem cell graft. This sequence originates from a human donor who donated a stem cell graft to a child with acute myeloid leukemia. V usage is TRBV2 and J usage is TRBJ2-5. The CDR3 sequence is CASSEALQGVPQV.